This T cell receptor beta chain was identified during a study of shared clonotypes between healthy human individuals. Some clones are missing from TCRdb's copy, which holds only in-frame ones; the method was immunoSEQ multiplex PCR. The sample carries millions of clones, more than 80% recorded once. V lost 6 bases to trimming and J lost 1 base, with 12 bases between them. The CDR3 is 13 amino acids. CDR1 and CDR2 (germline): SQVTM, ANQGSEA. The sample comprised naive CD4+ T cells from PBMCs. Regarding subset: CD45RA+ positively selected. The V and J genes are TRBV29-1 and TRBJ1-1, with a possible D match to TRBD1 (5 bases). This TCR was sampled from a man younger than 35 in good health. Some clones in this sample may be carry-over from other donors' samples. In nucleotides, the CDR3 is TGCAGCGTCGGGGCGCGGAGGAACACTGAAGCTTTCTTT. It specifies CSVGARRNTEAFF.